Below, 14 T cell receptor beta chains from the same sample are listed, as sequenced in a study of blood T cell repertoires in COVID-19. TCRdb's copy holds only in-frame clones and misses some; the assay was immunoSEQ multiplex PCR. The sample lists 80,000 to 100,000 clones; about 80% were seen once. Sequenced sample: peripheral blood. Receptors were obtained from a human donor in a cohort sampled during active COVID-19.

CDR3 nucleotides: TGTGCCACCAGCAGAGACAGCGAGGATACGCAGTATTTT. Translation: CATSRDSEDTQYF. The gene calls are TRBV15 and TRBJ2-3; D is ambiguous. The CDR3 loop spans 13 amino acids. The ends were cut back, 0 bases at V and 6 bases at J, with 7 bases in the middle. CDR1 and CDR2 (germline): LNHNV, YYDKDF (reference sequence).

The chain uses TRBV7-2 and TRBJ2-7, with D possibly TRBD1 on 5 matching bases. V lost 1 base, J lost 4 bases, and 8 bases lay in between. Germline V gives CDR1 SGHTA, CDR2 FQGNSA. The CDR3 spans 13 residues. The DNA for the CDR3 is TGTGCCAGCAGCTTAGGTAGGGGTTACGAGCAGTACTTC. Translation: CASSLGRGYEQYF. The complete variable domain, with remaining parts taken from reference TRBV7-2 and TRBJ2-7, reads GAGVSQSPSNKVTEKGKDVELRCDPISGHTALYWYRQSLGQGLEFLIYFQGNSAPDKSGLPSDRFSAERTGGSVSTLTIQRTQQEDSAVYLCASSLGRGYEQYFGPGTRLTVT.

V and J are TRBV6-5 and TRBJ1-5; a possible D gene is TRBD1 (5 bases). Between the trimmed V and J ends, which lost 11 bases and 2 bases, there was a span of 16 bases. The germline V gene has CDR1 MNHEY and CDR2 SVGAGI. The CDR3 has 14 amino acids. CDR3 nucleotides: TGTGCCGGGGGGAGGAGAGGAGGCAATCAGCCCCAGCATTTT. Encoded protein: CAGGRRGGNQPQHF.

The J gene is TRBJ1-2, the V gene TRBV5-6; TRBD1 is a possible D gene (6 bases). Trimming pared 0 bases from V and 2 bases from J, leaving 11 bases between. The CDR3 consists of 15 residues. Germline lookup yields CDR1 SGHDT and CDR2 YYEEEE. Written as DNA, the CDR3 is TGTGCCAGCAGCTTGGGGGGGCCGGGAAACTATGGCTACACCTTC. Translation gives CASSLGGPGNYGYTF.

This rearrangement joins TRBV28 to TRBJ2-6; possibly TRBD1 for D (6 bases). There are 20 residues in the CDR3. Germline loops: CDR1 MDHEN, CDR2 SYDVKM. V lost 5 bases and J lost 2, with 25 bases in between. CDR3 DNA: TGTGCCAGCAGTCCCATAGCGCCCGGGCCAGAGGGGGCTGGGGCCAACGTCCTGACTTTC. Its protein product is CASSPIAPGPEGAGANVLTF. Looking up the rest from reference TRBV28 and TRBJ2-6 gives the full variable domain: DVKVTQSSRYLVKRTGEKVFLECVQDMDHENMFWYRQDPGLGLRLIYFSYDVKMKEKGDIPEGYSVSREKKERFSLILESASTNQTSMYLCASSPIAPGPEGAGANVLTFGAGSRLTVL.

The CDR3 sequence: CASSLVASGSSGANVLTF. The CDR3, as DNA: TGCGCCAGCAGCTTGGTGGCTAGCGGGAGCTCTGGGGCCAACGTCCTGACTTTC. The gene calls are TRBV5-1 and TRBJ2-6, with 10 bases identical to TRBD2. J gave up 0 bases and V 0 bases, and 3 bases lay outside the gene matches. The germline CDR1 and CDR2 sequences are SGHRS and YFSETQ. This CDR3 contains 18 residues.

CDR3 coding DNA: TGTGCCAGCAGCCCCTCGCAGGGTGGCTCTGGAAACACCATATATTTT. Translation: CASSPSQGGSGNTIYF. V is TRBV7-2 and J is TRBJ1-3; D perhaps matches TRBD1 (5 bases). The V end lost 5 bases, the J end lost 0 bases, and 14 bases lay between the germline ends. Germline CDR1 SGHTA, CDR2 FQGNSA. The CDR3 extends over 16 amino acids.

V usage is TRBV4-2 and J usage is TRBJ2-7; 7 bases align to TRBD1. CDR3 length equals 15 residues. After removal of 1 base from V and 4 bases from J, the junction contained 7 bases not matched to a gene. Germline CDR1 LGHNA, CDR2 YNFKEQ. CDR3 sequence (DNA): TGTGCCAGCAGCCAAGTCTTCGGACAGGCATACGAGCAGTACTTC. Protein sequence: CASSQVFGQAYEQYF.

This chain joins TRBV6-2 or TRBV6-3 and TRBJ2-1; 8 positions agree with TRBD2. The CDR3 is 15 amino acids. V gave up 6 bases and J gave up 0 bases; unmatched junction bases: 4. Germline lookup yields CDR1 MNHEY and CDR2 SVGEGT. CDR3 coding DNA: TGTGCCAGCAGCTTTCTAGCGGGCTCCTACAATGAGCAGTTCTTC. The encoded protein is CASSFLAGSYNEQFF.

CDR3 amino acids: CSASPGGGYEQYF. The CDR3 DNA sequence: TGCAGTGCTAGTCCGGGGGGCGGCTACGAGCAGTACTTC. V is TRBV20-1 and J is TRBJ2-7, with D possibly TRBD2 on 7 matching bases. V shed 3 bases and J shed 3 bases, with 12 bases lying between them. In germline, CDR1 is DFQATT, CDR2 SNEGSKA (reference sequence). CDR3 length equals 13 residues.

This chain connects TRBV10-3 to TRBJ1-2; 9 bases line up with TRBD1. The CDR3 length is 14 residues. In germline, CDR1 is ENHRY, CDR2 SYGVKD. Trimming cost V 6 bases and J 3 bases; bases outside gene matches: 5. CDR3 DNA sequence: TGTGCCATCAGAGGGACAGGGCGCTACTATGGCTACACCTTC. It encodes CAIRGTGRYYGYTF.

The J gene is TRBJ2-7, the V gene TRBV2, with a possible D match to TRBD1 (5 bases). Trimming cost V 9 bases and J 4 bases, with 13 bases left between them. CDR3 size: 12 residues. Looked up from germline, CDR1 is SNHLY and CDR2 is FYNNEI. The CDR3 coding sequence is TGTGCCAGAGGTCAGGGTGGATACGAGCAGTACTTC. It codes for CARGQGGYEQYF.

V gene TRBV6-5 combines with J gene TRBJ1-5; 7 bases line up with TRBD1. J gave up 2 bases and V 10 bases, and 8 bases lay outside the gene matches. There are 14 residues in the CDR3. Germline CDR1 reads MNHEY; CDR2 reads SVGAGI. In nucleotides, the CDR3 is TGTGCCACCGGAGCCGGGACAGGCAATCAGCCCCAGCATTTT. It codes for CATGAGTGNQPQHF.

This clone was recorded a few times. CDR3 residues: CATRGSTGELFF. Here the CDR3 DNA reads TGTGCCACCAGGGGCAGCACCGGGGAGCTGTTTTTT. This chain connects TRBV24-1 to TRBJ2-2; no clear D gene. Per germline, CDR1 KGHDR and CDR2 SFDVKD. The CDR3 sequence is 12 residues long. Trimming took 7 bases from V and 4 from J, leaving 6 bases between them.